Following are 27 T cell receptor beta chains from one sample sequenced in a study of T cells after yellow fever vaccination. TCRdb re-analysed the 5' RACE reads in MiXCR, keeping a single row per CDR3 protein. The repertoire holds a few hundred thousand distinct CDR3 sequences, with less than 9% as singletons. Sequenced material: CD4+ T cells sorted from PBMCs, taken 15 days after the yellow fever booster vaccination. These receptors originate from a man aged 30 to 39 who received the YFV17D yellow fever vaccine.

This sequence joins TRBV12-3 or TRBV12-4 and TRBJ2-5; 7 bases fit TRBD1. With V trimmed by 3 bases and J by 5 bases, 9 bases remained unmatched. The CDR3 totals 15 residues. CDR3 bases: TGTGCCAGCAGTTTCGCCAGGGGGTTTAGGGAGACCCAGTACTTC. As protein: CASSFARGFRETQYF.

In its sample, this clonotype was seen a few times. The V and J genes are TRBV20-1 and TRBJ2-3; 11 positions match TRBD2. The germline V gene encodes CDR1 DFQATT and CDR2 SNEGSKA (reference sequence). This CDR3 region has 14 residues. Losses at the gene ends were 3 bases for V and 6 bases for J; bases not matched to a gene: 5. CDR3 residues: CSASPPSGRDTQYF. The CDR3 DNA sequence: TGCAGTGCTAGCCCCCCTAGCGGGAGGGATACGCAGTATTTT.

This clonotype appeared many times. The V and J genes are TRBV25-1 and TRBJ2-1, with 9 nucleotides matching TRBD1. Germline trimming cut 7 bases from V and 4 bases from J; bases unmatched to any gene: 5. The CDR3 spans 14 residues. In germline, CDR1 is MGHDK, CDR2 SYGVNS. The CDR3 nucleotides read TGTGCCAGCAAGGGGGACAGGGAATACAATGAGCAGTTCTTC. This encodes CASKGDREYNEQFF.

This clonotype has ten or more counts. This sequence joins TRBV2 and TRBJ2-1; D call uncertain. The germline CDR1 and CDR2 sequences are SNHLY and FYNNEI. This CDR3 spans 16 amino acids. V lost 6 bases and J 0 bases, leaving 15 bases between the germline ends. CDR3 loop: CASRPERVSSYNEQFF. CDR3 DNA: TGTGCCAGCAGACCTGAACGGGTCAGCTCCTACAATGAGCAGTTCTTC.

In this sample, this clonotype turned up a few times. The rearrangement links TRBV3-1 to TRBJ2-7; D call uncertain. The CDR3 has 11 residues. Germline assignment: CDR1 LGHDT and CDR2 YNNKEL (reference sequence). Trimming took 1 base from V and 6 from J, leaving 4 bases between them. The CDR3 DNA reads TGTGCCAGCAGCCAAGCGTCCGAGCAGTACTTC. This gives the protein CASSQASEQYF.

The J gene is TRBJ2-7, the V gene TRBV28; 10 nucleotides align to TRBD1. Germline CDR1 MDHEN, CDR2 SYDVKM. Germline trimming cut 6 bases from V and 4 bases from J; bases unmatched to any gene: 6. The CDR3 is 14 amino acids. The chain's CDR3 is CASRRTGGSYEQYF. CDR3 nucleotide sequence: TGTGCCAGCAGAAGGACAGGGGGGTCGTACGAGCAGTACTTC.

This clonotype was observed a handful of times. The chain links TRBV28 to TRBJ2-3; 10 nucleotides agree with TRBD2. The CDR3 is 18 amino acids. Germline CDR1 reads MDHEN; CDR2 reads SYDVKM. V lost 5 bases and J lost 4; bases outside the gene matches: 15. CDR3 protein: CASSPQSGLAGAPDTQYF. Written as DNA, the CDR3 is TGTGCCAGCAGTCCCCAAAGTGGGCTAGCGGGAGCCCCAGATACGCAGTATTTT.

The sample holds many counts of this clonotype. V gene TRBV6-2 or TRBV6-3 combines with J gene TRBJ2-1; D gene ambiguous. In germline, CDR1 is MNHEY, CDR2 SVGEGT. The CDR3 has 16 amino acids. V lost 2 bases and J lost 2, with 13 bases in between. The CDR3 spells CASSYGKLEAYNEQFF. In DNA, the CDR3 is TGTGCCAGCAGTTACGGTAAGCTCGAAGCCTACAATGAGCAGTTCTTC.

This clonotype has a count of ten or more. The chain links TRBV28 to TRBJ2-5, with D perhaps being TRBD1 or TRBD2 (5 bases each). Germline CDR1 is MDHEN and CDR2 is SYDVKM. The V end was cut by 5 bases, the J end by 4 bases, with 8 bases between. CDR3 size: 12 residues. CDR3 sequence: CASSRGAETQYF. Here the CDR3 DNA reads TGTGCCAGCAGTAGGGGAGCAGAGACCCAGTACTTC.

This clonotype turned up a few times. This sequence joins TRBV6-5 and TRBJ2-7; 9 nucleotides match TRBD1. Trimming cost V 0 bases and J 3 bases; bases outside gene matches: 9. The CDR3 is 17 amino acids. From germline, CDR1 is MNHEY and CDR2 SVGAGI. CDR3 amino acids: CASSYSFRTGVFYEQYF. DNA of the CDR3: TGTGCCAGCAGTTACTCGTTCCGGACAGGGGTATTCTACGAGCAGTACTTC.

This clonotype was counted only a few times. The CDR3 region has the DNA TGTGCCAGCAGCCAAGAACTGTACCAAGAGACCCAGTACTTC. Residues: CASSQELYQETQYF. This sequence joins TRBV4-2 and TRBJ2-5; no definite D call. The CDR3 is 14 residues long. CDR1 and CDR2 (germline): LGHNA, YNFKEQ. Trimming left V 0 bases short and J 0 bases short, with 5 bases between.

The sample holds many counts of this clonotype. The chain couples TRBV5-6 to TRBJ2-1, with TRBD2 identical over 7 bases. Trimming cost V 0 bases and J 4 bases; bases outside gene matches: 7. CDR3 length: 16 residues. CDR1 and CDR2 (germline): SGHDT, YYEEEE. CDR3 in amino acids: CASSLVVSSGYNEQFF. The CDR3 coding sequence is TGTGCCAGCAGCTTGGTTGTGTCTAGCGGTTACAATGAGCAGTTCTTC. Combining the CDR3 with reference TRBV5-6 and TRBJ2-1 gives the whole variable domain DAGVTQSPTHLIKTRGQQVTLRCSPKSGHDTVSWYQQALGQGPQFIFQYYEEEERQRGNFPDRFSGHQFPNYSSELNVNALLLGDSALYLCASSLVVSSGYNEQFFGPGTRLTVL.

The rearrangement joins TRBV5-1 to TRBJ2-7; D is possibly TRBD1 (5 bases). This CDR3 is 13 amino acids long. Germline V gene lookup returns CDR1 SGHRS and CDR2 YFSETQ. V was trimmed by 4 bases and J by 0 bases, leaving 8 bases between them. The CDR3 region has the DNA TGCGCCAGCAGCGGGGCTAGCTCCTACGAGCAGTACTTC. Translation gives CASSGASSYEQYF.

This CDR3 is CSAPVGSGTPYEQYF. Here the CDR3 DNA reads TGCAGTGCTCCCGTCGGGAGCGGCACCCCCTACGAGCAGTACTTC. V gene TRBV20-1 combines with J gene TRBJ2-7, with D possibly TRBD2 on 6 matching bases. The V end was cut by 5 bases, the J end by 2 bases, with 19 bases between. The CDR3 loop spans 15 amino acids. Per the germline V gene, CDR1 is DFQATT and CDR2 is SNEGSKA (reference sequence).

This clonotype was counted between two and nine times. V is TRBV20-1 and J is TRBJ2-4; D remains unclear. Germline values: CDR1 DFQATT, CDR2 SNEGSKA (reference sequence). V lost 5 bases to trimming and J lost 1 base, with 6 bases between them. The CDR3 is 12 residues long. The CDR3 DNA sequence: TGCAGTGCTTCAAGGGCCAAAAACATTCAGTACTTC. This translates into CSASRAKNIQYF.

In this sample, this clonotype turned up a few times. One end of the junction is discordant with germline, which a read error may explain. This chain links TRBV20-1 with TRBJ2-3; tentative D call: TRBD2 (6 bases). CDR1 and CDR2 (germline): DFQATT, SNEGSKA (reference sequence). The CDR3 sequence is 17 residues long. The DNA of the CDR3 is TGCTGTGCTAGAGATCTTTCCAGTCAGGGAGGTACAGATACGCAGTATTTT. Translation: CCARDLSSQGGTDTQYF.

The sample holds many counts of this clonotype. CDR3 sequence (DNA): TGTGCCAGCAGCTTAATGTGGGAGACCCAGTACTTC. Translated, it gives CASSLMWETQYF. This chain links TRBV11-2 with TRBJ2-5, with no clear D. Trimming shortened V by 2 bases and J by 5 bases, and 6 bases separated the two germline ends. CDR1 SGHAT and CDR2 FQNNGV come from the germline V gene. The CDR3 totals 12 residues.

The V gene is TRBV7-2, the J gene TRBJ1-5; the D gene is possibly TRBD1 (5 bases). The V gene's germline CDR1 is SGHTA and CDR2 FQGNSA. V was trimmed by 5 bases and J by 3 bases, leaving 14 bases between them. This CDR3 region has 15 residues. The CDR3 region has the DNA TGTGCCAGCAGCCGCGGGGGGGGGGACAATCAGCCCCAGCATTTT. The encoded protein is CASSRGGGDNQPQHF.

In its sample, this clonotype was seen a few times. This chain uses TRBV12-3 or TRBV12-4 with TRBJ2-3, with unresolved D. The CDR3 runs 13 residues. Trimming removed 8 bases at V and 2 bases at J, with 11 bases between. DNA of the CDR3: TGTGCCAGCGGTTGGAGCGACACAGATACGCAGTATTTT. Translating gives CASGWSDTDTQYF.

The chain has TRBV30 and TRBJ2-7; D might be TRBD2 (7 bases). The V and J ends lost 0 bases and 13 bases respectively, with 13 bases between them. The germline V gene has CDR1 GTSNPN and CDR2 SVGIG (reference sequence). This CDR3 contains 11 residues. CDR3 bases: TGTGCCTGGAGTGTGCTCGGGGGGCGATACTTC. Protein sequence: CAWSVLGGRYF.

The table lists this clonotype with a few counts. The chain joins TRBV7-6 to TRBJ2-1; 7 bases line up with TRBD1. CDR3 length equals 16 residues. J was trimmed by 6 bases and V by 0 bases; bases with no gene match: 8. CDR1 is SGHVS, CDR2 FNYEAQ, per germline. The DNA for the CDR3 is TGTGCCAGCAGCTTAGCCCCGCCCGGGACAGCCAATGAGCAGTTCTTC. It yields the protein CASSLAPPGTANEQFF. Complete variable domain (other parts from reference TRBV7-6 and TRBJ2-1): GAGVSQSPRYKVTKRGQDVALRCDPISGHVSLYWYRQALGQGPEFLTYFNYEAQQDKSGLPNDRFSAERPEGSISTLTIQRTEQRDSAMYRCASSLAPPGTANEQFFGPGTRLTVL.

At least ten counts were recorded for this clonotype. The chain joins TRBV5-4 to TRBJ2-1, with D maybe TRBD2 (6 bases). This CDR3 comprises 15 residues. V was pared by 2 bases and J by 0 bases, with 9 bases between. CDR1 is SGHNT, CDR2 YYREEE, per germline (reference sequence). The DNA for the CDR3 is TGTGCCAGCAGCTTCGCCGGGGGCTCCTACAATGAGCAGTTCTTC. This codes for CASSFAGGSYNEQFF.

This clonotype was counted at least ten times. The genes are TRBV9 and TRBJ2-5, with 8 positions matching TRBD2. The germline CDR1 and CDR2 sequences are SGDLS and YYNGEE. J was trimmed by 2 bases and V by 4 bases; bases with no gene match: 13. The CDR3 consists of 17 residues. Here the CDR3 DNA reads TGTGCCAGCAGCCCCGCCCCCCAAAGCGGGGGTCAAGAGACCCAGTACTTC. It codes for CASSPAPQSGGQETQYF. The full variable domain, in which reference TRBV9 and TRBJ2-5 provide the parts outside the CDR3, is DSGVTQTPKHLITATGQRVTLRCSPRSGDLSVYWYQQSLDQGLQFLIQYYNGEERAKGNILERFSAQQFPDLHSELNLSSLELGDSALYFCASSPAPQSGGQETQYFGPGTRLLVL.

This clonotype occurred a few times. The chain joins TRBV15 to TRBJ2-3; 7 nucleotides agree with TRBD1. The germline V gene has CDR1 LNHNV and CDR2 YYDKDF (reference sequence). CDR3 size: 13 residues. J was trimmed by 1 base and V by 7 bases; bases with no gene match: 2. CDR3 nucleotide sequence: TGTGCCACCAACACAGGGGGCACAGATACGCAGTATTTT. Its protein product is CATNTGGTDTQYF.

In this sample, this clonotype turned up a few times. The chain is built from TRBV5-1 and TRBJ1-1, with D tentatively TRBD1 (5 bases). CDR1 and CDR2 (germline): SGHRS, YFSETQ. The CDR3 consists of 13 residues. With 4 bases removed from V and 3 bases from J, the gap between germline ends came to 10 bases. The CDR3 spells CASSGRADTEAFF. Here the CDR3 DNA reads TGCGCCAGCAGCGGCAGGGCGGACACTGAAGCTTTCTTT.

This clonotype was counted ten times or more. The chain combines TRBV27 with TRBJ2-7, with a possible D match to TRBD1 (5 bases). Germline V lookup: CDR1 MNHEY, CDR2 SMNVEV (reference sequence). V was shortened by 3 bases and J by 5 bases, with 17 bases between the two germline ends. This CDR3 is built from 15 residues. The CDR3 DNA reads as TGTGCCAGCAGTTTTCAGGGAACCTTGGGTAACGAGCAGTACTTC. Its translation is CASSFQGTLGNEQYF.

This clonotype was observed a few times. The gene calls are TRBV7-2 and TRBJ1-3; D is uncertain. The CDR3 consists of 14 residues. Trimming stripped 7 bases from V and 0 bases from J, with 10 bases between. Germline CDR1 SGHTA, CDR2 FQGNSA. CDR3 protein: CASKAGNSGNTIYF. CDR3 coding DNA: TGTGCCAGCAAAGCGGGTAACTCTGGAAACACCATATATTTT.